One and the same sample provided the 18 T cell receptor beta chains below, sequenced in a study of T cell responses to AZD1222 COVID-19 vaccine (dated by TCRdb to 2020 to 2023). The library was produced with the immunoSEQ multiplex PCR assay. The source is immuneACCESS, and TCRdb retained only in-frame sequences with V and J called. Part of the clones is not carried over; for the studies checked, unresolved V genes explain less than half of this, and the remainder is unexplained. Across this sample there are about 120,000 clones, with roughly nine tenths seen only once. The ten largest account for more than 4.5% of the sample. Interpreted using the paper, the time point label stands for: baseline before first vaccination. The sample consisted of peripheral blood, taken on day 0 of AZD1222 vaccination. The source is an adult in good health.

This CDR3 is CASSQGGATGNTIYF. In DNA form, the CDR3 reads TGTGCCAGCAGCCAAGGGGGGGCCACTGGAAACACCATATATTTT. The chain joins TRBV3-1 (or the pseudogene TRBV3-2) to TRBJ1-3; D may be TRBD1 (6 bases). This CDR3 is built from 15 residues. Trimming left V 1 base short and J 2 bases short, with 9 bases between. CDR1 and CDR2 from the germline V gene are LGHDT and YNNKEL (reference sequence).

This rearrangement joins TRBV18 to TRBJ1-1; D uncertain. V was shortened by 1 base and J by 3 bases, with 6 bases between the two germline ends. This CDR3 is 13 amino acids long. Germline V lookup: CDR1 KGHSH, CDR2 LQKENI. The CDR3, as DNA: TGTGCCAGCTCACCACGCGGGGACACTGAAGCTTTCTTT. Translated, it gives CASSPRGDTEAFF.

This clone was observed a few times. This sequence joins TRBV2 and TRBJ1-6; 9 bases line up with TRBD1. This CDR3 is 14 amino acids long. The V gene's germline CDR1 is SNHLY and CDR2 FYNNEI. Germline trimming cut 8 bases from V and 7 bases from J; bases unmatched to any gene: 6. The CDR3: CASERTGVNSPLHF. CDR3 DNA: TGTGCCAGCGAAAGGACAGGGGTGAATTCACCCCTCCACTTT.

The chain combines TRBV28 with TRBJ1-2; 7 bases agree with TRBD1. The CDR3 runs 15 residues. CDR1 and CDR2 (germline): MDHEN, SYDVKM. The V segment lost 6 bases and the J segment 5 bases; nucleotides outside the gene matches: 12. The CDR3 DNA sequence: TGTGCCAGCAGCAAGACAGGGATCCCTACTTATGGCTACACCTTC. It specifies CASSKTGIPTYGYTF.

V and J are TRBV7-2 and TRBJ2-7, with 11 nucleotides matching TRBD1. This CDR3 region has 14 residues. The V segment lost 5 bases and the J segment 6 bases; nucleotides outside the gene matches: 6. Germline V gene sequence: CDR1 SGHTA, CDR2 FQGNSA. CDR3 DNA: TGTGCCAGCAGCAACCGGGACAGGGGGGGCGAGCAGTACTTC. It translates to CASSNRDRGGEQYF.

The genes are TRBV7-9 and TRBJ1-2, with no clear D. Germline V gene data show CDR1 as SEHNR and CDR2 as FQNEAQ (reference sequence). The ends were cut back, 1 base at V and 6 bases at J, with 6 bases in the middle. This CDR3 contains 12 residues. CDR3 in amino acids: CASSLELNGYTF. CDR3 coding DNA: TGTGCCAGCAGCTTAGAGCTTAATGGCTACACCTTC.

The chain recombines TRBV28 with TRBJ1-1; D possibly corresponds to TRBD1 (5 bases). Germline CDR1 reads MDHEN; CDR2 reads SYDVKM. The CDR3 totals 14 residues. V lost 6 bases, J lost 4 bases, and 15 bases lay in between. The CDR3, as DNA: TGTGCCAGCAGGAAGAGGGGAGTGGGCACTGAAGCTTTCTTT. This encodes CASRKRGVGTEAFF.

This clone was recorded only once. The chain couples TRBV19 to TRBJ1-1, with unresolved D. V was trimmed by 5 bases and J by 5 bases, leaving 15 bases between them. The CDR3 runs to 14 residues. Germline V CDR1 and CDR2: LNHDA, SQIVND (reference sequence). The CDR3 sequence is CASSARTLGTEAFF. Here the CDR3 DNA reads TGTGCCAGTAGTGCCAGGACCCTGGGGACTGAAGCTTTCTTT. The full variable domain, rest sourced from reference TRBV19 and TRBJ1-1, is DGGITQSPKYLFRKEGQNVTLSCEQNLNHDAMYWYRQDPGQGLRLIYYSQIVNDFQKGDIAEGYSVSREKKESFPLTVTSAQKNPTAFYLCASSARTLGTEAFFGQGTRLTVV.

The chain has TRBV28 and TRBJ2-1, with unresolved D. In germline, CDR1 is MDHEN, CDR2 SYDVKM. The CDR3 covers 13 residues. Trimming took off 3 bases at V and 5 bases at J, with 8 bases between the two ends. CDR3 bases: TGTGCCAGCAGTTTTCGAGAGAACAATGAGCAGTTCTTC. It encodes CASSFRENNEQFF.

This chain links TRBV27 with TRBJ1-2; possibly TRBD1 for D (6 bases). Germline-derived CDR1 and CDR2 are MNHEY and SMNVEV (reference sequence). V was cut by 3 bases and J by 3 bases, with 8 bases left in between. This CDR3 has 13 residues. DNA of the CDR3: TGTGCCAGCAGTTTTCAGGGGCACTATGGCTACACCTTC. Amino acid sequence: CASSFQGHYGYTF.

This chain connects TRBV7-2 to TRBJ1-2; possibly TRBD1 for D (6 bases). Trimming pared 2 bases from V and 4 bases from J, leaving 14 bases between. Per the germline V gene, CDR1 is SGHTA and CDR2 is FQGNSA. The CDR3 loop spans 15 amino acids. CDR3 in DNA: TGTGCCAGCAGCTTACTGGCGGGGGCGAGCTATGGCTACACCTTC. Translation: CASSLLAGASYGYTF.

This chain links TRBV9 with TRBJ1-1; 7 bases fit TRBD1. Trimming removed 2 bases from V and 4 bases from J; junction bases left unmatched: 2. Per the germline V gene, CDR1 is SGDLS and CDR2 is YYNGEE. This CDR3 region has 13 residues. CDR3 nucleotide sequence: TGTGCCAGCAGCGTTCAGGGGGGCACTGAAGCTTTCTTT. This codes for CASSVQGGTEAFF.

The V call is TRBV29-1, the J call TRBJ2-1, with unresolved D. The germline V and J ends were trimmed by 7 bases and 8 bases, with 12 bases remaining between them. The CDR3 loop spans 11 amino acids. Germline V gives CDR1 SQVTM, CDR2 ANQGSEA. The CDR3 DNA is TGCAGCGCCAGAAGGTCGGATGAGCAGTTCTTC. Protein product: CSARRSDEQFF.

V usage is TRBV12-3 or TRBV12-4 and J usage is TRBJ2-7; TRBD1 matches at 8 bases. J gave up 6 bases and V 6 bases, and 4 bases lay outside the gene matches. The CDR3 contains 12 residues. DNA of the CDR3: TGTGCCAGCAGCACGACAGGGGCCGAGCAGTACTTC. Its translation: CASSTTGAEQYF.

The rearrangement joins TRBV7-9 to TRBJ2-1, with 10 bases fitting TRBD2. This CDR3 has 16 residues. J gave up 9 bases and V 6 bases, and 14 bases lay outside the gene matches. The V gene's germline CDR1 is SEHNR and CDR2 FQNEAQ (reference sequence). CDR3 protein: CASRGITGTSVTEQFF. The CDR3 DNA follows: TGTGCCAGCAGGGGAATCACCGGGACTAGCGTTACTGAGCAGTTCTTC.

As concerns this clone: This same CDR3 is encoded by further DNA sequences in the sample. The chain is built from TRBV7-3 and TRBJ1-2; TRBD1 aligns across 9 bases. Germline trimming cut 1 base from V and 6 bases from J; bases unmatched to any gene: 0. CDR3 length: 13 residues. Germline assignment: CDR1 SGHTA and CDR2 FQGTGA. CDR3 sequence (DNA): TGTGCCAGCAGCTTAAGGGACAGGGATGGCTACACCTTC. Translated, it gives CASSLRDRDGYTF.

J is TRBJ1-1 and V is TRBV18; D possibly corresponds to TRBD1 (5 bases). In germline, CDR1 is KGHSH, CDR2 LQKENI. V shed 3 bases and J shed 4 bases, with 12 bases lying between them. The CDR3 spans 14 residues. CDR3 DNA sequence: TGTGCCAGCTCACCCGGTGGGGGGGGCACTGAAGCTTTCTTT. It translates to CASSPGGGGTEAFF.

The V gene is TRBV19, the J gene TRBJ2-1, with 11 bases aligning to TRBD2. The germline V gene has CDR1 LNHDA and CDR2 SQIVND (reference sequence). There are 17 residues in the CDR3. The V gene end was trimmed by 3 bases and the J gene end by 7 bases; junction bases not matched to a gene: 11. The CDR3 DNA is TGTGCCAGTAGTATCGCCTCTAGCGGGGGGCCGTCGAATGAGCAGTTCTTC. Encoded protein: CASSIASSGGPSNEQFF.